Shown below are 8 T cell receptor beta chains from a single sample sequenced in a study of Tregs in tolerant kidney transplant recipients (dated by TCRdb to the late 2010s). Per the publication, the time point label means: blood sample drawn before combined kidney and bone marrow transplant. The method behind the library was the immunoSEQ multiplex PCR assay. TCRdb provides this immuneACCESS table in a form limited to in-frame rearrangements. Some clones are lacking; in checked studies, under half of them reflect an unresolved V gene, and why the rest are absent is not known. The sample table holds about 60,000 clones, of which around 90% were seen once. The top ten hold approximately 11% of the sample. This material consisted of CD8+ T cells from blood, taken before the transplant. The receptors stem from a human donor who received a combined kidney and bone marrow transplant.

J is TRBJ2-3 and V is TRBV5-1, with 8 nucleotides matching TRBD2. Germline CDR1 and CDR2: SGHRS and YFSETQ. The CDR3 totals 15 residues. V lost 4 bases to trimming and J lost 2 bases; unmatched junction nucleotides: 6. CDR3 region: CASSPGGQATDTQYF. The CDR3 DNA reads as TGCGCCAGCAGCCCGGGGGGGCAAGCCACAGATACGCAGTATTTT.

This rearrangement joins TRBV7-9 to TRBJ1-2; D is unresolved. The CDR3 extends over 14 amino acids. Germline lookup yields CDR1 SEHNR and CDR2 FQNEAQ (reference sequence). V was clipped by 5 bases and J by 2 bases, with 12 bases between them. CDR3 sequence reads: CASSPGNSNYGYTF. In nucleotides, the CDR3 is TGTGCCAGCAGCCCGGGGAACTCGAACTATGGCTACACCTTC.

The CDR3 region has the DNA TGTGCCTGGAGCGGACAGGGCGATGAGCAGTTCTTC. Translated, it gives CAWSGQGDEQFF. The rearrangement uses TRBV30 and TRBJ2-1; 8 bases line up with TRBD1. The germline CDR1 and CDR2 sequences are GTSNPN and SVGIG (reference sequence). CDR3 length: 12 amino acids. Germline trimming cut 3 bases from V and 8 bases from J; bases unmatched to any gene: 3.

The CDR3 DNA reads as TGTGCCAGCAGCGTAGGGGGGGACGCTTCCTACGAGCAGTACTTC. It translates to CASSVGGDASYEQYF. This rearrangement joins TRBV9 to TRBJ2-7; maybe TRBD2 (6 bases). This CDR3 region has 15 residues. V was clipped by 0 bases and J by 1 base, with 11 bases between them. CDR1 is SGDLS, CDR2 YYNGEE, per germline.

V usage is TRBV29-1 and J usage is TRBJ2-7, with a weak D call TRBD2 (6 bases). The CDR3 sequence is 14 residues long. Trimming left V 6 bases short and J 3 bases short, with 18 bases between. Germline loops: CDR1 SQVTM, CDR2 ANQGSEA. CDR3 coding DNA: TGCAGCGTAGCCGTCTGGGGGGAATACTACGAGCAGTACTTC. This codes for CSVAVWGEYYEQYF.

This rearrangement joins TRBV27 to TRBJ2-7, with TRBD1 matching 7 bases. Per germline, CDR1 MNHEY and CDR2 SMNVEV (reference sequence). The trim removed 5 bases at V and 0 bases at J, leaving 4 bases unmatched. This CDR3 has 14 amino acids. CDR3 protein: CASSPGTDSYEQYF. The CDR3, as DNA: TGTGCCAGCAGTCCCGGGACAGACTCCTACGAGCAGTACTTC.

The chain combines TRBV4-1 with TRBJ1-3; weak D call: TRBD1 (5 bases). This CDR3 region has 17 residues. CDR1 is MGHRA and CDR2 is YSYEKL in the germline V gene. Deletions cut 2 bases from V and 0 bases from J, with 14 bases between. Here the CDR3 DNA reads TGCGCCAGCAGCCAACGCGTGGGGCCCAACTCTGGAAACACCATATATTTT. It yields the protein CASSQRVGPNSGNTIYF.

This chain links TRBV7-2 with TRBJ2-7; perhaps TRBD2 as D (7 bases). Germline loops: CDR1 SGHTA, CDR2 FQGNSA. Trimming left V 5 bases short and J 5 bases short, with 28 bases between. The CDR3 contains 18 residues. The CDR3 nucleotides read TGTGCCAGCAGCCCCCGAGCTGGGTCCAGGGGAGGGTTTGACGAGCAGTACTTC. Translated, it gives CASSPRAGSRGGFDEQYF.